The 10 T cell receptor beta chains presented below share a single source sample, sequenced in a study of siplizumab effects on memory and regulatory T cells. TCRdb's copy holds only in-frame clones and misses some; the assay was immunoSEQ multiplex PCR. The data hold over 15,000 clones, with 35% to 60% observed a single time. These TCRs' antigens remain unknown. Researchers cocultured the mixed lymphocyte reaction cells at 37°C for less than 7 days. The specimen sequenced was CFSE-low (dividing) CD4+ T cells sorted from an allogeneic mixed lymphocyte reaction. Every receptor here comes from a human donor in good health; the cells came from an allogeneic mixed lymphocyte reaction.

The CDR3 loop is CASSKETRGDSGGELFF. CDR3 in DNA: TGTGCCAGCAGCAAAGAGACCAGGGGGGATAGTGGCGGGGAGCTGTTTTTT. The chain recombines TRBV21-1 with TRBJ2-2; TRBD1 is the table's D call and was not checked against the DNA. TRBV21-1 represents a pseudogene. The CDR3 totals 17 residues.

The rearrangement links TRBV7-6 to TRBJ1-1; D may be TRBD1 (5 bases). The CDR3 totals 13 residues. V shed 3 bases and J shed 3 bases, with 8 bases lying between them. CDR1 SGHVS and CDR2 FNYEAQ come from the germline V gene. CDR3 sequence reads: CASSFRRDTEAFF. CDR3 nucleotides: TGTGCCAGCAGCTTTCGCAGGGACACTGAAGCTTTCTTT.

The CDR3 loop is CASSAGTNTEAFF. CDR3 nucleotide sequence: TGCGCCAGCAGTGCGGGGACCAACACTGAAGCTTTCTTT. The chain recombines TRBV10-1 with TRBJ1-1, with D possibly being TRBD1 (5 bases). Trimming shortened V by 4 bases and J by 2 bases, and 8 bases separated the two germline ends. Germline CDR1 is WNHNN and CDR2 is SYGVQD (reference sequence). The CDR3 runs to 13 residues.

As to this clone: A read error may explain this, as a much larger clone is one base away. Other DNA variants within this sample encode the same CDR3. This chain connects TRBV6-6 to TRBJ1-2; no reliable D call. CDR3 length equals 13 residues. V shed 2 bases and J shed 1 base, with 5 bases lying between them. Germline V gene data show CDR1 as MNHNY and CDR2 as SVGAGI (reference sequence). CDR3 loop: CASSYDGNYGYTF. The CDR3 DNA follows: TGTGCCAGCAGTTACGACGGTAACTATGGCTACACCTTC.

The sample holds a few counts of this clone. DNA of the CDR3: TGCGCCAGCAGCCAAGATTCAGGGGAAACTGAAGCTTTCTTT. Its protein product is CASSQDSGETEAFF. V and J are TRBV4-1 and TRBJ1-1; weak D call: TRBD1 (6 bases). Deletions cut 0 bases from V and 5 bases from J, with 10 bases between. Germline V gene data show CDR1 as MGHRA and CDR2 as YSYEKL. This CDR3 is built from 14 residues.

V is TRBV29-1 and J is TRBJ1-1; no clear D gene. V shed 7 bases and J shed 1 base, with 10 bases lying between them. Germline loops: CDR1 SQVTM, CDR2 ANQGSEA. The CDR3 contains 12 residues. Written as DNA, the CDR3 is TGCAGCGCCGAGGGTCAGAACACTGAAGCTTTCTTT. Protein sequence: CSAEGQNTEAFF. The complete variable domain, with remaining parts taken from reference TRBV29-1 and TRBJ1-1, reads SAVISQKPSRDICQRGTSLTIQCQVDSQVTMMFWYRQQPGQSLTLIATANQGSEATYESGFVIDKFPISRPNLTFSTLTVSNMSPEDSSIYLCSAEGQNTEAFFGQGTRLTVV.

In nucleotides, the CDR3 is TGCGCCAGCAGCTTGGGGGACAGTTCCACAGATACGCAGTATTTT. Protein sequence: CASSLGDSSTDTQYF. The chain couples TRBV5-1 to TRBJ2-3; 7 nucleotides align to TRBD1. CDR3 length: 15 amino acids. Germline V gene sequence: CDR1 SGHRS, CDR2 YFSETQ. V dropped 0 bases and J dropped 2; count of bases not matched to a gene: 3.

The chain is built from TRBV18 and TRBJ2-7; D may be TRBD2 (6 bases). Trimming pared 3 bases from V and 2 bases from J, leaving 8 bases between. Germline CDR1 and CDR2: KGHSH and LQKENI. This CDR3 is 13 amino acids long. As DNA, the CDR3 is TGTGCCAGCTCACCCCCGGGGGCCTACGAGCAGTACTTC. Its translation is CASSPPGAYEQYF. The variable domain in full, with the rest retrieved from reference TRBV18 and TRBJ2-7, is NAGVMQNPRHLVRRRGQEARLRCSPMKGHSHVYWYRQLPEEGLKFMVYLQKENIIDESGMPKERFSAEFPKEGPSILRIQQVVRGDSAAYFCASSPPGAYEQYFGPGTRLTVT.

The chain couples TRBV7-2 to TRBJ2-6; D gene unclear. V lost 1 base, J lost 4 bases, and 8 bases lay in between. The CDR3 sequence is 15 residues long. Germline V gene lookup returns CDR1 SGHTA and CDR2 FQGNSA. CDR3 in amino acids: CASSLGLTGANVLTF. DNA of the CDR3: TGTGCCAGCAGCTTAGGGCTAACGGGGGCCAACGTCCTGACTTTC.

This clone turned up a few times. The rearrangement uses TRBV6-6 and TRBJ1-2, with D hard to call. Germline-derived CDR1 and CDR2 are MNHNY and SVGAGI (reference sequence). This CDR3 is 12 amino acids long. V lost 0 bases, J lost 8 bases, and 7 bases lay in between. The CDR3 protein is CASSYSTGGYTF. The DNA for the CDR3 is TGTGCCAGCAGTTACTCGACGGGGGGCTACACCTTC.